This TCR beta chain was sequenced during a study of T cell responses to AZD1222 COVID-19 vaccine. General study points: Mostly white British, mostly female donors; authors suggested clonal diversity may be underestimated. Nearly half of spike-specific TCRs reportedly target variant regions that are unmutated in the B.1.351 and B.1.1.7 variants.

This CDR3 region has 13 residues. V was cut by 5 bases and J by 5 bases, with 12 bases left in between. Germline CDR1 and CDR2: MNHEY and SVGEGT. Comment on this clone: What it recognizes is unknown.

The table came from immunoSEQ multiplex PCR; TCRdb's copy has only in-frame clones and leaves some out. This sample yields some 31,000 clones, of which 70% to 90% are seen a single time; 12% to 15% belongs to the top ten. This specimen was peripheral blood, taken 28 days after the second AZD1222 dose. V gene TRBV6-2 or TRBV6-3 combines with J gene TRBJ2-5, with D perhaps being TRBD1 or TRBD2 (5 bases each). This sequence originates from an adult who received the AZD1222 COVID-19 vaccine. CDR3 coding DNA: TGTGCCAGCAGTCGGGACCTGAGGGAGACCCAGTACTTC. Its protein is CASSRDLRETQYF.